This T cell receptor (beta chain) was captured by sequencing in a study of cytomegalovirus exposure and HLA in healthy donors. Turning to the study itself: An early release of data contained roughly 90 million unique TCRs, which came from HLA-typed donors. Study observations and caveats: Three of the chains that were CMV-associated were confirmed in vitro to be specific for CMV antigens. HLA alleles showed associations with around 15,000 TCR beta sequences in a later analysis, at a 0.05 false discovery rate.

This clone was detected a few times. Its target is unknown. Germline CDR1 is MNHNY and CDR2 is SVGAGI (reference sequence). V shed 0 bases and J 8 bases; nucleotides not matched to a gene: 4. This CDR3 region has 14 residues. Primers for the PCR totalled 60 Vbeta and 13 Jbeta. The table came from immunoSEQ multiplex PCR; TCRdb's copy has only in-frame clones and leaves some out. The sample holds roughly 36,000 clones; about 67% are singletons and the top ten take approximately 6.3%. Sequenced sample: PBMCs. The chain joins TRBV6-6 to TRBJ1-1, with 9 bases lining up with TRBD1. The TCR comes from a man between 25 and 39 years old in good health and CMV-seronegative. DNA for the CDR3: TGTGCCAGCAGTTACTCCGACAGGGGGGGGGAAGCTTTCTTT. Its translation is CASSYSDRGGEAFF.